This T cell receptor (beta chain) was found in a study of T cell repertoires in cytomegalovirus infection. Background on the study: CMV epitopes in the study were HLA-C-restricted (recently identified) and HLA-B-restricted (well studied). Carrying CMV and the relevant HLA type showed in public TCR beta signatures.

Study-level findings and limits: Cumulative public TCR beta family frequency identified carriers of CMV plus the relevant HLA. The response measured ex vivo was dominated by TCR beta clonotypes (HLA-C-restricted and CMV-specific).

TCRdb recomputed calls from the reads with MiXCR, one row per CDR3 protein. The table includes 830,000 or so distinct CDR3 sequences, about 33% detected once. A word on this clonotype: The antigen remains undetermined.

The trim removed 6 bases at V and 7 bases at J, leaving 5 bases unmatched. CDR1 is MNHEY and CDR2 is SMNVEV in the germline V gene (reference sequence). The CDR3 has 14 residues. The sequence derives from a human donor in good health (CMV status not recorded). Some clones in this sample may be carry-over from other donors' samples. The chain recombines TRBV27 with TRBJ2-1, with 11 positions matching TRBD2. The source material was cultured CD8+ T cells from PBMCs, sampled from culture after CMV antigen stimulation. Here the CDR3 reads CASRTSGAGNEQFF. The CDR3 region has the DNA TGTGCCAGCAGGACTAGCGGGGCAGGAAATGAGCAGTTCTTC.